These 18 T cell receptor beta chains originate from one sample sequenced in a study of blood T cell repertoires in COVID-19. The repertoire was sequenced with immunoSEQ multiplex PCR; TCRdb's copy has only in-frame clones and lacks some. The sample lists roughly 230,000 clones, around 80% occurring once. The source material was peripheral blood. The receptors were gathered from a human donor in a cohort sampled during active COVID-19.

CDR3 bases: TGTGCCAGTAGTCCGACAGGGGGCAATTCACCCCTCCACTTT. Translated: CASSPTGGNSPLHF. The chain links TRBV19 to TRBJ1-6; 10 bases align to TRBD1. Germline lookup yields CDR1 LNHDA and CDR2 SQIVND (reference sequence). The ends lost 5 bases at V and 7 bases at J; junction bases unmatched: 2. The CDR3 loop spans 14 amino acids.

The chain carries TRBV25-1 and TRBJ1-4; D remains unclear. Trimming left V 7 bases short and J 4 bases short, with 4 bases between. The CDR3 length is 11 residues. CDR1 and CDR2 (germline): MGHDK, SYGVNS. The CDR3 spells CASTHNEKLFF. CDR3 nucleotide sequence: TGTGCCAGCACCCATAATGAAAAACTGTTTTTT.

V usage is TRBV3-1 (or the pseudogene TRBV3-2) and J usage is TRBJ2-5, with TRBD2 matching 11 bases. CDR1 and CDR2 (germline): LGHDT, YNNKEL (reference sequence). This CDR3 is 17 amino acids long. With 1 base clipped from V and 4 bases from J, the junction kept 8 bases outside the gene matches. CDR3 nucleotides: TGTGCCAGCAGCCAAGCAGGGATAGCGGGGGGGACAGAGACCCAGTACTTC. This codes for CASSQAGIAGGTETQYF.

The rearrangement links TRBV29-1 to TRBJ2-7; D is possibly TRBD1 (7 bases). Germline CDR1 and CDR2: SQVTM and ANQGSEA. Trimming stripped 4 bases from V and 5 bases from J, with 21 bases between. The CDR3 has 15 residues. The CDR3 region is CSVGGTATKINEQYF. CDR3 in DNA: TGCAGCGTTGGCGGGACAGCCACTAAAATAAACGAGCAGTACTTC.

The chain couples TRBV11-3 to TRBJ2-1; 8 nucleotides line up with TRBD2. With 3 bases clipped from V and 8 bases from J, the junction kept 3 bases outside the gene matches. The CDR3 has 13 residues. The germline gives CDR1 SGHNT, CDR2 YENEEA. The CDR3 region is CASSFSGTDEQFF. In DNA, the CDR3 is TGTGCCAGCAGCTTTAGCGGGACCGATGAGCAGTTCTTC.

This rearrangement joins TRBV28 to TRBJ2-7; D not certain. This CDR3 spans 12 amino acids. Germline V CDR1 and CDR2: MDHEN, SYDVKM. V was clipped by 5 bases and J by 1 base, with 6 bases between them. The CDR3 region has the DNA TGTGCCAGCAGTACAAGTTCCTACGAGCAGTACTTC. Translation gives CASSTSSYEQYF. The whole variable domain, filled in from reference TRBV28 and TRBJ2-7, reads DVKVTQSSRYLVKRTGEKVFLECVQDMDHENMFWYRQDPGLGLRLIYFSYDVKMKEKGDIPEGYSVSREKKERFSLILESASTNQTSMYLCASSTSSYEQYFGPGTRLTVT.

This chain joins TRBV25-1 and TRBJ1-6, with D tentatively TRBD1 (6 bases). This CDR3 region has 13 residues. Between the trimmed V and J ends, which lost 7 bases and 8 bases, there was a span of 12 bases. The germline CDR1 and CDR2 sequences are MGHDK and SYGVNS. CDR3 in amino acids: CASTRGAYSPLHF. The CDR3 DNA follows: TGTGCCAGCACCCGGGGGGCGTATTCACCCCTCCACTTT.

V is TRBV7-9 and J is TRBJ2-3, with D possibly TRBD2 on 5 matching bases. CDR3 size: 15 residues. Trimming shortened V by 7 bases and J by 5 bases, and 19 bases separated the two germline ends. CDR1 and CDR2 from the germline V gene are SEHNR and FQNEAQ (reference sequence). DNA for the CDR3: TGTGCCAGCACCTCCCGGGGAGAACGCATAGATACGCAGTATTTT. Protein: CASTSRGERIDTQYF.

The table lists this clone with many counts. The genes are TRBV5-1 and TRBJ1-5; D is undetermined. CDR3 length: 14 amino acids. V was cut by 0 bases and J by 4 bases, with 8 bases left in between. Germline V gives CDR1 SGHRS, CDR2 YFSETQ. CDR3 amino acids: CASSLGGENQPQHF. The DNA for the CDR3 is TGCGCCAGCAGCTTGGGGGGAGAGAATCAGCCCCAGCATTTT.

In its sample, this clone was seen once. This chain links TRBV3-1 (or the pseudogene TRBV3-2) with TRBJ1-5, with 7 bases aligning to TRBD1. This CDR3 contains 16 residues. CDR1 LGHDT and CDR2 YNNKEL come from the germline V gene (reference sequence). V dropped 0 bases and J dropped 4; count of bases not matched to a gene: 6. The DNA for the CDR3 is TGTGCCAGCAGCCAAGATCCCAGGGGGGAGAATCAGCCCCAGCATTTT. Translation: CASSQDPRGENQPQHF.

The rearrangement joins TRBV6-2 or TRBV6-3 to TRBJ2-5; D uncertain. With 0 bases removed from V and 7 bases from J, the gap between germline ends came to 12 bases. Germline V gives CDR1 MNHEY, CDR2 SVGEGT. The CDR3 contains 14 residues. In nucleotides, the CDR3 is TGTGCCAGCAGTTACTCCGAGGTTCTCGGGACCCAGTACTTC. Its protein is CASSYSEVLGTQYF.

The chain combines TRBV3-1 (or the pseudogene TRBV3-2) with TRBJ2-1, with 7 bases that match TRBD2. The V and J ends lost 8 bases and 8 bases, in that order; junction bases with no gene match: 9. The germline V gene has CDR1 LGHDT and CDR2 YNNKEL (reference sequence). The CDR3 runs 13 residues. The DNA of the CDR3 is TGTGCCAGCGGCTCCCCTAGCGGATATGAGCAGTTCTTC. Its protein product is CASGSPSGYEQFF.

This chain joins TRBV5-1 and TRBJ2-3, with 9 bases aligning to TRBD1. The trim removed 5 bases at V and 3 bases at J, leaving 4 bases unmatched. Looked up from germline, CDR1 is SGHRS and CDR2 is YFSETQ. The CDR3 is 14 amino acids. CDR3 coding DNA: TGCGCCAGCAGTTGGGGACAGGGAACAGATACGCAGTATTTT. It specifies CASSWGQGTDTQYF.

Here the CDR3 DNA reads TGTGCCAGCTCACCACCGGCACATTCCTCCTACGAGCAGTACTTC. Protein: CASSPPAHSSYEQYF. V and J are TRBV18 and TRBJ2-7; no firm D call. Trimming stripped 0 bases from V and 0 bases from J, with 9 bases between. Germline values: CDR1 KGHSH, CDR2 LQKENI. The CDR3 length is 15 residues.

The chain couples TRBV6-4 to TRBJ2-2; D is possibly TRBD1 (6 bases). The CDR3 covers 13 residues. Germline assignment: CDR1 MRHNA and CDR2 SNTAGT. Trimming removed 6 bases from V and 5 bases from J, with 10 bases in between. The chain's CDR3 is CASRQGRTGELFF. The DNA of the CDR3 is TGTGCCAGCAGACAGGGAAGGACCGGGGAGCTGTTTTTT.

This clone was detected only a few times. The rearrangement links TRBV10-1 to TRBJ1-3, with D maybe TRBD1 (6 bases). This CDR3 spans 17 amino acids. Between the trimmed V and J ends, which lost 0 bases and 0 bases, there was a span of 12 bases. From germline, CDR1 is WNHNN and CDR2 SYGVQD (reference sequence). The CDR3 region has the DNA TGCGCCAGCAGTGAGTCGACCCCGGGACACTCTGGAAACACCATATATTTT. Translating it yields CASSESTPGHSGNTIYF.

As DNA, the CDR3 is TGCACCAGCAGCCATCCGACTCCTAACCCAACCTACGAGCAGTACTTC. Translation gives CTSSHPTPNPTYEQYF. The gene calls are TRBV1 and TRBJ2-7; TRBD2 is taken as the D call from the table, unchecked against the DNA. TRBV1 is termed a pseudogene. The CDR3 sequence is 16 residues long.

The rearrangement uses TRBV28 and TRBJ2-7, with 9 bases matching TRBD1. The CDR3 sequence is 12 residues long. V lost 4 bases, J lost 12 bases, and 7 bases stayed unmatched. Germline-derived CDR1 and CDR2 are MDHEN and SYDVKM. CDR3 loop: CASSWTGERTYF. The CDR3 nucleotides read TGTGCCAGCAGTTGGACAGGGGAAAGGACGTACTTC.